This is a list of T cell receptor beta chains from one sample in a study of cytomegalovirus exposure and HLA in healthy donors. Profiled with immunoSEQ multiplex PCR; TCRdb holds only in-frame clones, not every one. The sample yields 95,000 to 150,000 clones, more than 70% seen once. The sample was PBMCs. These receptors originate from a man aged 45 to 65 in good health and CMV-seronegative. Both conserved end residues are part of each CDR3. The order of the fields is V gene, D gene, clone size, J gene, CDR3 protein, CDR3 DNA. D genes are given only for firm matches. A clone size is listed for some rows: how often the clone was seen (once, few, many), or a class if it is expanded.

v_call: TRBV6-6
d_call: TRBD1
clone_size: -
j_call: TRBJ1-1
cdr3_aa: CASRALHRGVNTEAFF
cdr3_nt: TGTGCCAGCAGGGCCTTGCACAGGGGCGTGAACACTGAAGCTTTCTTT

v_call: TRBV15
d_call: -
clone_size: -
j_call: TRBJ2-7
cdr3_aa: CATSKAETSYEQYF
cdr3_nt: TGTGCCACCAGCAAGGCCGAGACATCCTACGAGCAGTACTTC

v_call: TRBV9
d_call: TRBD1
clone_size: -
j_call: TRBJ1-2
cdr3_aa: CASSARQGANYGYTF
cdr3_nt: TGTGCCAGCAGCGCGCGACAGGGCGCTAACTATGGCTACACCTTC

v_call: TRBV6-1
d_call: TRBD1
clone_size: once
j_call: TRBJ1-1
cdr3_aa: CASSDYRGRDTEAFF
cdr3_nt: TGTGCCAGCAGTGATTACAGGGGGAGAGACACTGAAGCTTTCTTT

v_call: TRBV5-1
d_call: TRBD2
clone_size: -
j_call: TRBJ2-3
cdr3_aa: CASTSGREDTQYF
cdr3_nt: TGCGCCAGCACTAGCGGGAGGGAGGATACGCAGTATTTT

v_call: TRBV4-2
d_call: -
clone_size: -
j_call: TRBJ2-1
cdr3_aa: CASSQDAPTGGGAMDEQFF
cdr3_nt: TGTGCCAGCAGCCAAGACGCCCCCACAGGCGGTGGGGCGATGGATGAGCAGTTCTTC

v_call: TRBV7-9
d_call: -
clone_size: -
j_call: TRBJ2-7
cdr3_aa: CASSYRSEQYF
cdr3_nt: TGTGCCAGCAGCTATAGGAGCGAGCAGTACTTC

v_call: TRBV7-8
d_call: -
clone_size: -
j_call: TRBJ2-1
cdr3_aa: CASRGGVTYNEQFF
cdr3_nt: TGTGCCAGCCGGGGTGGGGTTACCTACAATGAGCAGTTCTTC

v_call: TRBV2
d_call: TRBD2
clone_size: -
j_call: TRBJ2-2
cdr3_aa: CASSATSGGTGELFF
cdr3_nt: TGTGCCAGCAGTGCGACTAGCGGGGGCACCGGGGAGCTGTTTTTT

v_call: TRBV19
d_call: TRBD1
clone_size: -
j_call: TRBJ2-4
cdr3_aa: CASIIEGAGLTIQYF
cdr3_nt: TGTGCCAGTATAATTGAGGGGGCAGGTTTGACCATTCAGTACTTC

v_call: TRBV4-3
d_call: -
clone_size: -
j_call: TRBJ2-3
cdr3_aa: CASSQHRVRGDTQYF
cdr3_nt: TGCGCCAGCAGCCAACACAGGGTGAGAGGAGATACGCAGTATTTT

v_call: TRBV5-1
d_call: -
clone_size: -
j_call: TRBJ1-4
cdr3_aa: CASSLGQQNEKLFF
cdr3_nt: TGCGCCAGCAGCTTGGGACAGCAGAATGAAAAACTGTTTTTT

v_call: TRBV13
d_call: TRBD1
clone_size: -
j_call: TRBJ1-6
cdr3_aa: CASSSGQNSPLHF
cdr3_nt: TGTGCCAGCAGTTCGGGACAGAATTCACCCCTCCACTTT

v_call: TRBV6-6
d_call: TRBD1
clone_size: -
j_call: TRBJ2-7
cdr3_aa: CASSYRSGQSYEQYF
cdr3_nt: TGTGCCAGCAGTTACCGTTCGGGACAGTCCTACGAGCAGTACTTC

v_call: TRBV29-1
d_call: TRBD1
clone_size: -
j_call: TRBJ1-2
cdr3_aa: CSVDLSQGEDGYTF
cdr3_nt: TGCAGCGTTGACCTATCACAGGGGGAGGATGGCTACACCTTC

v_call: TRBV19
d_call: TRBD1
clone_size: -
j_call: TRBJ1-5
cdr3_aa: CASSKGTGREPQHF
cdr3_nt: TGTGCCAGTAGTAAAGGGACAGGGCGGGAGCCCCAGCATTTT

v_call: TRBV27
d_call: -
clone_size: once
j_call: TRBJ2-2
cdr3_aa: CASSFSSTGELFF
cdr3_nt: TGTGCCAGCAGTTTTTCGAGCACCGGGGAGCTGTTTTTT

v_call: TRBV4-1
d_call: TRBD2
clone_size: -
j_call: TRBJ2-7
cdr3_aa: CASSQAASGSSLAYERYF
cdr3_nt: TGCGCCAGCAGCCAAGCGGCTAGCGGGAGTTCTTTAGCCTACGAGCGGTACTTC

v_call: TRBV6-6
d_call: -
clone_size: -
j_call: TRBJ2-6
cdr3_aa: CASRRGSGTGANVLTF
cdr3_nt: TGTGCCAGCCGTAGGGGATCAGGAACTGGGGCCAACGTCCTGACTTTC

v_call: TRBV7-8
d_call: TRBD2
clone_size: -
j_call: TRBJ2-3
cdr3_aa: CASSQRETGDTQYF
cdr3_nt: TGTGCCAGCAGCCAGCGGGAGACAGGAGATACGCAGTATTTT

v_call: TRBV28
d_call: TRBD2
clone_size: -
j_call: TRBJ2-3
cdr3_aa: CASSFTSGRATDTQYF
cdr3_nt: TGTGCCAGCAGTTTCACTAGCGGGAGGGCGACAGATACGCAGTATTTT

v_call: TRBV5-1
d_call: TRBD2
clone_size: few
j_call: TRBJ2-2
cdr3_aa: CASSLRLAGGAGELFF
cdr3_nt: TGCGCCAGCAGCTTGAGGCTAGCGGGAGGTGCCGGGGAGCTGTTTTTT

v_call: TRBV6-4
d_call: -
clone_size: -
j_call: TRBJ2-1
cdr3_aa: CASSEQGTLGDEQFF
cdr3_nt: TGTGCCAGCAGTGAACAAGGGACTCTGGGGGACGAGCAGTTCTTC

v_call: TRBV5-1
d_call: TRBD1
clone_size: -
j_call: TRBJ1-6
cdr3_aa: CASSSGTGTNSPLHF
cdr3_nt: TGCGCCAGCAGCTCCGGGACAGGGACAAATTCACCCCTCCACTTT

v_call: TRBV6-5
d_call: -
clone_size: -
j_call: TRBJ2-7
cdr3_aa: CASSYSRGVSYEQYF
cdr3_nt: TGTGCCAGCAGTTACTCTCGCGGGGTCTCCTACGAGCAGTACTTC

v_call: TRBV25-1
d_call: -
clone_size: -
j_call: TRBJ2-3
cdr3_aa: CASSGIQGTGTDTQYF
cdr3_nt: TGTGCCAGCAGTGGGATACAGGGAACGGGGACAGATACGCAGTATTTT

v_call: TRBV4-3
d_call: TRBD2
clone_size: -
j_call: TRBJ2-2
cdr3_aa: CASSQDLAGDTGELFF
cdr3_nt: TGCGCCAGCAGCCAAGATCTAGCGGGGGACACCGGGGAGCTGTTTTTT

v_call: TRBV7-3
d_call: TRBD2
clone_size: few
j_call: TRBJ2-3
cdr3_aa: CASRQTSGGLPDTQYF
cdr3_nt: TGTGCCAGCAGGCAAACTAGCGGCGGCCTCCCGGATACGCAGTATTTT